This T cell receptor beta chain was sequenced in a study of beta chain features in type 1 diabetes. Per the germline V gene, CDR1 is KGHSH and CDR2 is LQKENI. Trimming left V 4 bases short and J 5 bases short, with 17 bases between. This CDR3 region has 15 residues. Expressed TCRB transcripts were sequenced, since all the RNA that had been isolated was reverse transcribed. Sequenced by immunoSEQ multiplex PCR; TCRdb stores in-frame clones only, minus some. Found here are about 44,000 clones, 51% of them singletons; the top ten hold over 2%. Sequencing used Tregs from blood. This receptor was identified in a woman younger than 30 in good health. The chain carries TRBV18 and TRBJ1-1, with D possibly TRBD1 on 5 matching bases. The CDR3 sequence: CASSLGGKGRTEAFF. CDR3 DNA sequence: TGTGCCAGCTCACTTGGGGGGAAGGGAAGGACTGAAGCTTTCTTT.